This TCR beta chain was documented in a study of blood T cell repertoires in COVID-19. As for the study in general: There were acute and convalescent COVID-19 samples, and they came from the United States, Italy and Spain. The analysed material was cDNA or gDNA that came from T cells, B-cell-depleted T cells, or PBMCs.

As to this clone: Other DNA sequences in the same sample also yield this CDR3.

The CDR3 consists of 15 residues. Trimming took 7 bases from V and 5 from J; bases not matched to a gene: 11. CDR1 is MNHEY, CDR2 SVGAGI, per germline. Seattle patient enrollment occurred during active infection, with longitudinal follow-up thereafter. The authors' processing: Estimation of nucleated cell counts was performed using reference gene primer amplification. TCRdb keeps only in-frame clones here, not all; method: immunoSEQ multiplex PCR. V, J and clone size derive from that table, while D and trimming were established from the DNA sequence. Counted here are hundreds of thousands of clones, roughly 89% occurring once; the ten biggest clones make up 1.5% to 2%.

This chain connects TRBV6-5 to TRBJ1-2; 9 nucleotides align to TRBD1. This receptor was obtained from a woman aged 25-40 years with COVID-19, enrolled during active disease. What was sequenced was peripheral blood. CDR3 in DNA: TGTGCCAGCACCGGTACAGGGGGCTCCCTTTATGGCTACACCTTC. It translates to CASTGTGGSLYGYTF.